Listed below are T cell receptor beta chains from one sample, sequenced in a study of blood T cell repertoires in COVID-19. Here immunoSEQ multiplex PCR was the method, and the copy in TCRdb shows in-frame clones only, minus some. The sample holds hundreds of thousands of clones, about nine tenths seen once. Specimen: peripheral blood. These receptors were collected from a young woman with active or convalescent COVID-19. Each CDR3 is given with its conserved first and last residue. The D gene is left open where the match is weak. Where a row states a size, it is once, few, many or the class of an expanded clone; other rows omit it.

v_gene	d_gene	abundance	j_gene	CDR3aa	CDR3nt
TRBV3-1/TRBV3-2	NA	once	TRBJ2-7	CASSPEISYEQYF	TGTGCCAGCAGCCCGGAGATCTCCTACGAGCAGTACTTC
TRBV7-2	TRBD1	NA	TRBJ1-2	CASSLRRESTGKGYTF	TGTGCCAGCAGCCTGCGCAGGGAGTCGACAGGGAAAGGCTACACCTTC
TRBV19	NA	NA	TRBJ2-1	CASQPRDWYNEQFF	TGTGCCAGTCAACCACGGGACTGGTACAATGAGCAGTTCTTC
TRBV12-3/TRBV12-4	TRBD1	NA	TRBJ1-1	CASHSTGGTEAFF	TGTGCCAGCCATTCTACAGGGGGCACTGAAGCTTTCTTT
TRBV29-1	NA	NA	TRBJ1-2	CSVERSRADGYTF	TGCAGCGTTGAGAGGAGCAGGGCGGACGGCTACACCTTC
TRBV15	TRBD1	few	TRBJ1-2	CATSSSDRVGGYTF	TGTGCCACCAGCAGTTCGGACAGGGTAGGAGGCTACACCTTC
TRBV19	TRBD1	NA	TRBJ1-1	CASRERGQVGSSWRNTEAFF	TGTGCCAGTAGGGAGAGGGGGCAGGTAGGATCCTCTTGGAGGAACACTGAAGCTTTCTTT
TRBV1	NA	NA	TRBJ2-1	CTSSSGGRSYNEQFF	TGCACCAGCAGCTCGGGGGGCCGCTCCTACAATGAGCAGTTCTTC
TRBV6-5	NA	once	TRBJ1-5	CASKGGIRGNQPQHF	TGTGCCAGCAAGGGAGGGATTAGGGGCAATCAGCCCCAGCATTTT
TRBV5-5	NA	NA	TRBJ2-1	CASSLSGGRDEQFF	TGTGCCAGCAGCTTATCCGGGGGGCGGGATGAGCAGTTCTTC
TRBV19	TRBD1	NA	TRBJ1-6	CASSRTGVASPLHF	TGTGCCAGTAGTAGGACAGGGGTTGCTTCACCCCTCCACTTT
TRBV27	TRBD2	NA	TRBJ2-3	CASNIPLAGGPDTQYF	TGTGCCAGCAATATCCCCCTAGCGGGAGGACCGGATACGCAGTATTTT
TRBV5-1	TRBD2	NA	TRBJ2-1	CASGGLAGYNEQFF	TGCGCCAGCGGAGGACTAGCGGGATACAATGAGCAGTTCTTC
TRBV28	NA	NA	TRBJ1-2	CASRLGLGFNYGYTF	TGTGCCAGCAGACTAGGCCTGGGGTTTAACTATGGCTACACCTTC
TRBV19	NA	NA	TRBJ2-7	CASSITSSGFPYYEQYF	TGTGCCAGTAGTATAACTTCGTCGGGGTTCCCCTACTACGAGCAGTACTTC
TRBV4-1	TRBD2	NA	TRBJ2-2	CASSRTSGRANTGELFF	TGCGCCAGCAGCCGGACTAGCGGGAGGGCGAACACCGGGGAGCTGTTTTTT
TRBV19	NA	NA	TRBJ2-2	CASRRVAGELFF	TGTGCCAGTAGGAGGGTGGCCGGGGAGCTGTTTTTT
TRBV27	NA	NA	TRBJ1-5	CASWGGSHQPQHF	TGTGCCTCATGGGGGGGATCCCATCAGCCCCAGCATTTT
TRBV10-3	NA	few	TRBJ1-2	CAISESFGAIHGYTF	TGTGCCATCAGTGAGTCGTTTGGGGCCATCCACGGCTACACCTTC
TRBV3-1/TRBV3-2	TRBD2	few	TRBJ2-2	CASSSGAGELFF	TGTGCCAGCAGCAGCGGGGCCGGGGAGCTGTTTTTT
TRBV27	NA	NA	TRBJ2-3	CASSLNAGGTDTQYF	TGTGCCAGCAGTTTAAATGCCGGAGGGACAGATACGCAGTATTTT
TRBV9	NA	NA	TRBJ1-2	CASSVGGAGVIYGYTF	TGTGCCAGCAGCGTAGGAGGCGCAGGGGTCATCTATGGCTACACCTTC
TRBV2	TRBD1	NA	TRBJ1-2	CASRPFTGTGYYGYTF	TGTGCCAGCAGGCCTTTTACCGGGACAGGGTACTATGGCTACACCTTC
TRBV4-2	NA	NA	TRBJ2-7	CASSQEGLDYEQYF	TGTGCCAGCAGCCAAGAGGGCCTCGACTACGAGCAGTACTTC
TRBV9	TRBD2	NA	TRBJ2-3	CASSVGLAGGSPDTQYF	TGTGCCAGCAGCGTGGGCTTAGCGGGAGGGTCCCCAGATACGCAGTATTTT
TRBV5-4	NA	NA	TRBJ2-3	CASSLGGHSTDTQYF	TGTGCCAGCAGCTTGGGAGGACACAGCACAGATACGCAGTATTTT
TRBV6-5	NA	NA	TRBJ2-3	CASSRDSSWSQYF	TGTGCCAGCAGCCGAGACTCGAGCTGGTCTCAATATTTT
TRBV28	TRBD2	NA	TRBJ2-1	CASSSRRISGGADEQFF	TGTGCCAGCAGTTCAAGACGGATTAGCGGGGGGGCCGATGAGCAGTTCTTC
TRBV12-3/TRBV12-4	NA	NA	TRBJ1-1	CASSGGNTEAFF	TGTGCCAGCAGTGGCGGGAACACTGAAGCTTTCTTT
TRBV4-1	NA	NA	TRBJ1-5	CASSQVLEYGNQPQHF	TGCGCCAGCAGCCAAGTTTTGGAGTACGGCAATCAGCCCCAGCATTTT
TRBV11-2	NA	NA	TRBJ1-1	CASSLRTGNTEAFF	TGTGCCAGCAGCCTACGAACAGGGAACACTGAAGCTTTCTTT
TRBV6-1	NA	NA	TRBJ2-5	CASSDFGLLETQYF	TGTGCCAGCAGTGATTTTGGACTCCTTGAGACCCAGTACTTC
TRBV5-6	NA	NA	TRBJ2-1	CASSHELGPPNNEQFF	TGTGCCAGCAGCCATGAACTGGGGCCCCCTAACAATGAGCAGTTCTTC
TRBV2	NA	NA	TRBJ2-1	CASSESRGGNEQFF	TGTGCCAGCAGTGAAAGTAGAGGGGGCAATGAGCAGTTCTTC
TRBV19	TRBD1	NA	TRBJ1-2	CASSIYDRGADYGYTF	TGTGCCAGTAGTATTTATGACAGGGGGGCGGACTATGGCTACACCTTC
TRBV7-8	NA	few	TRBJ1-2	CASSPPGGRHTF	TGTGCCAGCAGCCCCCCGGGGGGAAGACACACCTTC
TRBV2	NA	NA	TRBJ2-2	CASKGGSNTGELFF	TGTGCCAGCAAAGGGGGATCGAACACCGGGGAGCTGTTTTTT
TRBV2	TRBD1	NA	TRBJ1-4	CASSPNLTGNEKLFF	TGTGCCAGCAGTCCTAACTTGACAGGGAATGAAAAACTGTTTTTT
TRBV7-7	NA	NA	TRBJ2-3	CASSLFSREGDTQYF	TGTGCCAGCAGCTTATTCTCTAGAGAGGGAGATACGCAGTATTTT
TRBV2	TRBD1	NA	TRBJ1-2	CASSTGQALVVYGYTF	TGTGCCAGCAGCACCGGACAGGCCTTAGTGGTATATGGCTACACCTTC
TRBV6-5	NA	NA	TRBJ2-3	CASRQVGTDTQYF	TGTGCCAGCAGACAGGTTGGGACAGATACGCAGTATTTT
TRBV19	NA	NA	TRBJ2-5	CASSIGQAGQTQYF	TGTGCCAGTAGTATCGGACAGGCGGGGCAGACCCAGTACTTC
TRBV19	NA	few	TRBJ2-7	CASSTTVNTPYEQYF	TGTGCCAGTAGTACGACAGTAAACACCCCCTACGAGCAGTACTTC
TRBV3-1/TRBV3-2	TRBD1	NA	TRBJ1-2	CASSRRTGVGYTF	TGTGCCAGCAGCCGACGGACAGGGGTGGGCTACACCTTC
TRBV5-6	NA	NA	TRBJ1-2	CASSPGGYGYTF	TGTGCCAGCAGCCCAGGAGGGTATGGCTACACCTTC
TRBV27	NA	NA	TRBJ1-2	CASSSLNYGYTF	TGTGCCAGCAGTTCCCTCAACTATGGCTACACCTTC
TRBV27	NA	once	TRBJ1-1	CASSLSGGFGTEAFF	TGTGCCAGCAGTTTATCGGGGGGGTTCGGCACTGAAGCTTTCTTT
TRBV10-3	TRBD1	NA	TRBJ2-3	CAISDRGNSTDTQYF	TGTGCCATCAGCGACAGGGGAAATAGCACAGATACGCAGTATTTT
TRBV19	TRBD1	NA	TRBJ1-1	CASTGQTPRSAEAFF	TGTGCCAGTACGGGACAGACTCCTAGAAGTGCTGAAGCTTTCTTT
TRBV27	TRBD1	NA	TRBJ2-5	CASSLAGTVPQETQYF	TGTGCCAGCAGTTTAGCCGGGACAGTGCCCCAAGAGACCCAGTACTTC
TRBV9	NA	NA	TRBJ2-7	CASSVGPTYEQYF	TGTGCCAGCAGCGTAGGGCCCACCTACGAGCAGTACTTC
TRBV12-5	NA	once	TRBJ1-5	CASGLVQGKGNLPQHF	TGTGCTAGTGGTTTGGTACAGGGAAAGGGCAATCTGCCCCAGCATTTT